Listed below are T cell receptor beta chains from one sample, sequenced in a study of shared clonotypes between healthy human individuals. Sequencing was performed with immunoSEQ multiplex PCR; in TCRdb, only in-frame clones are kept and a portion is missing. The sample shows about 1 million clones, about 74% of them seen only once. The specimen sequenced was memory CD4+ T cells sorted from blood. The receptors were gathered from a man younger than 35 in good health. Both conserved end residues are part of each CDR3. D genes are given only for firm matches.

v_gene: TRBV11-3; d_gene: NA; CDR3aa: CASSSTGRGSTDTQYF
v_gene: TRBV19; d_gene: TRBD2; CDR3aa: CASSIREVTGELFF
v_gene: TRBV5-1; d_gene: TRBD1; CDR3aa: CASSLGDRGLYGYTF
v_gene: TRBV11-2; d_gene: NA; CDR3aa: CASSSGWDYGYTF
v_gene: TRBV6-5; d_gene: NA; CDR3aa: CASSYSYEQFF
v_gene: TRBV27; d_gene: NA; CDR3aa: CASSRGGQNTDTQYF
v_gene: TRBV5-6; d_gene: TRBD1; CDR3aa: CASTIGLGGEVLTF
v_gene: TRBV11-2; d_gene: NA; CDR3aa: CASSFTGGAYEQYF
v_gene: TRBV27; d_gene: NA; CDR3aa: CASLRTASSYEQYF
v_gene: TRBV27; d_gene: TRBD1; CDR3aa: CASSPRGPVNTGELFF
v_gene: TRBV6-5; d_gene: NA; CDR3aa: CASSYLGEPPGEQYF
v_gene: TRBV5-1; d_gene: TRBD2; CDR3aa: CASSLVGAGGGTDTQYF
v_gene: TRBV2; d_gene: NA; CDR3aa: CASSGYKNTEAFF
v_gene: TRBV10-2; d_gene: TRBD2; CDR3aa: CASSASGSLYNEQFF
v_gene: TRBV7-2; d_gene: NA; CDR3aa: CASSLGANYGYTF
v_gene: TRBV5-1; d_gene: NA; CDR3aa: CASSPLMNEKLFF